Shown below are 23 T cell receptor beta chains from a single sample sequenced in a study of blood T cell repertoires in COVID-19. Measured with immunoSEQ multiplex PCR; TCRdb has only the in-frame clones, and not every one. The sample gives over 200,000 clones, approximately 88% of which show up once; under 30% is in the top ten. Sequenced material: peripheral blood. These receptors came from a man between 35 and 55 years old with acute or convalescent COVID-19.

This clone was detected only once. The V call is TRBV19, the J call TRBJ1-2, with D perhaps TRBD1 (5 bases). CDR1 and CDR2 (germline): LNHDA, SQIVND (reference sequence). This CDR3 has 15 amino acids. Trimming removed 6 bases from V and 4 bases from J, with 18 bases in between. CDR3 sequence reads: CASSYAAWGGYGYTF. CDR3 coding DNA: TGTGCCAGTAGCTATGCTGCGTGGGGGGGCTATGGCTACACCTTC.

This clone came up a few times. The chain uses TRBV5-5 and TRBJ2-3; weak D call: TRBD2 (6 bases). The V and J ends lost 4 bases and 1 base respectively, with 25 bases between them. This CDR3 spans 19 amino acids. Germline V gene sequence: CDR1 SGHKS, CDR2 YYEKEE (reference sequence). The CDR3 coding sequence is TGTGCCAGCAGCCGCAGGACCGGGAGACCATCCGGAGGCACAGATACGCAGTATTTT. This gives the protein CASSRRTGRPSGGTDTQYF.

J is TRBJ1-1 and V is TRBV5-1, with TRBD1 as a possible D gene (6 bases). The CDR3 spans 17 residues. Germline loops: CDR1 SGHRS, CDR2 YFSETQ. Trimming left V 2 bases short and J 4 bases short, with 21 bases between. CDR3 in amino acids: CASSLTSRGTQGTEAFF. The CDR3 DNA reads as TGCGCCAGCAGCTTAACTTCGAGGGGGACCCAAGGCACTGAAGCTTTCTTT.

This chain joins TRBV27 and TRBJ1-1; TRBD1 matches 7 bases. This CDR3 has 16 amino acids. V dropped 5 bases and J dropped 0; count of bases not matched to a gene: 9. Germline assignment: CDR1 MNHEY and CDR2 SMNVEV (reference sequence). Written as DNA, the CDR3 is TGTGCCAGCAGTCTGGGACAGCGGTTCATGAACACTGAAGCTTTCTTT. Translation: CASSLGQRFMNTEAFF.

The chain carries TRBV6-1 and TRBJ1-2; TRBD1 matches at 10 bases. Germline-derived CDR1 and CDR2 are MNHNS and SASEGT. Trimming at V came to 2 bases and at J to 3 bases, leaving 3 bases not matched to a gene. The CDR3 has 15 residues. The CDR3 DNA follows: TGTGCCAGCAGTGAATCGACAGGGGGCTACTATGGCTACACCTTC. Residues: CASSESTGGYYGYTF.

The V and J genes are TRBV5-6 and TRBJ2-1; the match to TRBD2 covers 12 bases. The V gene's germline CDR1 is SGHDT and CDR2 YYEEEE. Trimming removed 6 bases from V and 8 bases from J; junction bases left unmatched: 3. The CDR3 is 13 amino acids. CDR3 region: CASKLAGGDEQFF. The DNA of the CDR3 is TGTGCCAGCAAGCTAGCGGGAGGGGATGAGCAGTTCTTC.

This chain links TRBV19 with TRBJ2-5; D is possibly TRBD1 (5 bases). Germline V gene data show CDR1 as LNHDA and CDR2 as SQIVND (reference sequence). The V end was cut by 1 base, the J end by 7 bases, with 10 bases between. The CDR3 totals 13 residues. In nucleotides, the CDR3 is TGTGCCAGTAGTATAGGGTGGACAAGGACCCAGTACTTC. It is translated as CASSIGWTRTQYF.

This clone was seen more than once but under ten times. This chain links TRBV14 with TRBJ2-1, with D possibly matching TRBD2 (5 bases). Germline CDR1 SGHDN, CDR2 FVKESK. The CDR3 is 14 residues long. V lost 5 bases, J lost 5 bases, and 13 bases lay in between. The CDR3 spells CASSWGVGDNEQFF. The CDR3 region has the DNA TGTGCCAGCAGCTGGGGAGTTGGTGACAATGAGCAGTTCTTC.

The chain couples TRBV27 to TRBJ2-3; 16 nucleotides align to TRBD2. V lost 6 bases and J lost 6; bases outside the gene matches: 9. This CDR3 comprises 17 residues. Germline-derived CDR1 and CDR2 are MNHEY and SMNVEV (reference sequence). The CDR3 nucleotides are TGTGCCAGCAGACAAGGGACTAGCGGGAGGGGGGGGGATACGCAGTATTTT. It yields the protein CASRQGTSGRGGDTQYF.

The rearrangement uses TRBV27 and TRBJ2-5, with 7 bases lining up with TRBD2. V gave up 5 bases and J gave up 5 bases; unmatched junction bases: 8. This CDR3 region has 14 residues. Germline CDR1 and CDR2: MNHEY and SMNVEV (reference sequence). The CDR3 nucleotides read TGTGCCAGCAGTCCGTTCCGGGAGGCGGAGACCCAGTACTTC. It yields the protein CASSPFREAETQYF.

The chain links TRBV15 to TRBJ2-7; TRBD2 might be the D (5 bases). This CDR3 spans 13 amino acids. V was shortened by 1 base and J by 7 bases, with 11 bases between the two germline ends. CDR1 LNHNV and CDR2 YYDKDF come from the germline V gene (reference sequence). The CDR3: CATSRGRTREQYF. The CDR3 region has the DNA TGTGCCACCAGCAGAGGAAGGACTCGAGAGCAGTACTTC.

The chain couples TRBV15 to TRBJ2-2, with 8 nucleotides matching TRBD1. Germline V CDR1 and CDR2: LNHNV, YYDKDF (reference sequence). V lost 0 bases and J lost 5; bases outside the gene matches: 11. The CDR3 totals 18 residues. The CDR3 DNA follows: TGTGCCACCAGCAGAGATCTTGGTAGGACAGGGAGGACCGGGGAGCTGTTTTTT. Residues: CATSRDLGRTGRTGELFF. Together with reference TRBV15 and TRBJ2-2, the CDR3 gives the full variable domain: DAMVIQNPRYQVTQFGKPVTLSCSQTLNHNVMYWYQQKSSQAPKLLFHYYDKDFNNEADTPDNFQSRRPNTSFCFLDIRSPGLGDTAMYLCATSRDLGRTGRTGELFFGEGSRLTVL.

The chain is built from TRBV7-2 and TRBJ2-1, with 9 bases aligning to TRBD2. This CDR3 has 15 residues. Germline V gene lookup returns CDR1 SGHTA and CDR2 FQGNSA. Germline trimming cut 6 bases from V and 8 bases from J; bases unmatched to any gene: 11. The CDR3 loop is CASSLNSGSHYEQFF. DNA for the CDR3: TGTGCCAGCAGTCTAAATAGCGGGAGTCACTATGAGCAGTTCTTC.

The V gene is TRBV4-3, the J gene TRBJ2-7, with 9 bases identical to TRBD2. The CDR3 length is 16 residues. Trimming removed 1 base from V and 5 bases from J; junction bases left unmatched: 9. From germline, CDR1 is LGHNA and CDR2 YSLEER. The DNA for the CDR3 is TGCGCCAGCAGCCAAGGTAGCGGGAGAAGCGGTAACGAGCAGTACTTC. The encoded protein is CASSQGSGRSGNEQYF.

This clone was picked up a small number of times. The CDR3 sequence is CASSVGWGRSGDHSGNTIYF. The DNA for the CDR3 is TGTGCCAGCAGCGTAGGATGGGGCCGGTCGGGCGATCACTCTGGAAACACCATATATTTT. This chain joins TRBV9 and TRBJ1-3, with D tentatively TRBD1 (5 bases). Germline V gene lookup returns CDR1 SGDLS and CDR2 YYNGEE. The CDR3 extends over 20 amino acids. V lost 0 bases and J lost 0, with 22 bases in between. Full variable domain (rest looked up from reference TRBV9 and TRBJ1-3): DSGVTQTPKHLITATGQRVTLRCSPRSGDLSVYWYQQSLDQGLQFLIQYYNGEERAKGNILERFSAQQFPDLHSELNLSSLELGDSALYFCASSVGWGRSGDHSGNTIYFGEGSWLTVV.

This clone was detected ten times or more. The chain is built from TRBV2 and TRBJ1-1, with 11 bases aligning to TRBD1. V shed 6 bases and J 11 bases; nucleotides not matched to a gene: 8. The CDR3 covers 13 residues. CDR1 SNHLY and CDR2 FYNNEI come from the germline V gene. Written as DNA, the CDR3 is TGTGCCAGCAGGGGACAGGGGGTTGAGGTGGCTTTCTTT. Amino acids: CASRGQGVEVAFF.

The V call is TRBV6-5, the J call TRBJ2-2; maybe TRBD1 (6 bases). Between the trimmed V and J ends, which lost 10 bases and 1 base, there was a span of 13 bases. The CDR3 contains 14 residues. Germline V lookup: CDR1 MNHEY, CDR2 SVGAGI. The CDR3 loop is CATAGTRNTGELFF. The CDR3 DNA is TGTGCCACCGCTGGGACAAGGAACACCGGGGAGCTGTTTTTT.

The V gene is TRBV5-5, the J gene TRBJ2-1; 8 bases map to TRBD2. CDR1 SGHKS and CDR2 YYEKEE come from the germline V gene (reference sequence). This CDR3 comprises 15 residues. The V segment lost 3 bases and the J segment 9 bases; nucleotides outside the gene matches: 11. CDR3 sequence (DNA): TGTGCCAGCAGCTCCGCCGGACTAGCCTGGGGTGAGCAGTTCTTC. Translation: CASSSAGLAWGEQFF.

This clone was picked up many times. This chain uses TRBV5-5 with TRBJ2-7, with D unclear. Germline loops: CDR1 SGHKS, CDR2 YYEKEE (reference sequence). The CDR3 is 14 residues long. The germline V and J ends were trimmed by 4 bases and 1 base, with 12 bases remaining between them. As DNA, the CDR3 is TGTGCCAGCAGCCAAAATCCCCAGTCCTACGAGCAGTACTTC. Protein sequence: CASSQNPQSYEQYF.

This clone was seen a few times. The chain links TRBV13 to TRBJ2-1; the match to TRBD2 covers 11 bases. V lost 8 bases, J lost 7 bases, and 7 bases stayed unmatched. This CDR3 spans 14 amino acids. In germline, CDR1 is PRHDT, CDR2 FYEKMQ (reference sequence). CDR3 residues: CASCASGRRNEQFF. CDR3 DNA sequence: TGTGCCAGCTGTGCTAGCGGGAGGAGGAATGAGCAGTTCTTC.

Only one count was recorded for this clone. The chain employs TRBV30 and TRBJ2-1; 16 bases are a match to TRBD2. The V gene's germline CDR1 is GTSNPN and CDR2 SVGIG (reference sequence). The CDR3 is made up of 16 amino acids. The ends lost 2 bases at V and 9 bases at J; junction bases unmatched: 7. For the CDR3, the DNA is TGTGCCTGGAGTTTCCCCGGGACTAGCGGGGGGGGTGAGCAGTTCTTC. Protein: CAWSFPGTSGGGEQFF.

The rearrangement links TRBV7-3 to TRBJ2-2, with TRBD2 as a possible D gene (6 bases). The V end was cut by 1 base, the J end by 2 bases, with 8 bases between. CDR3 size: 15 residues. CDR1 and CDR2 (germline): SGHTA, FQGTGA. DNA for the CDR3: TGTGCCAGCAGCTTAAATAGCGGAAACACCGGGGAGCTGTTTTTT. It translates to CASSLNSGNTGELFF.

The chain is built from TRBV24-1 and TRBJ2-1, with 8 bases fitting TRBD2. Germline CDR1 is KGHDR and CDR2 is SFDVKD. There are 14 residues in the CDR3. Unmatched junction bases numbered 5, after V lost 3 bases and J lost 8 bases. The CDR3 sequence: CATSDPLAGYEQFF. DNA of the CDR3: TGTGCCACCAGTGATCCTTTAGCGGGATATGAGCAGTTCTTC.